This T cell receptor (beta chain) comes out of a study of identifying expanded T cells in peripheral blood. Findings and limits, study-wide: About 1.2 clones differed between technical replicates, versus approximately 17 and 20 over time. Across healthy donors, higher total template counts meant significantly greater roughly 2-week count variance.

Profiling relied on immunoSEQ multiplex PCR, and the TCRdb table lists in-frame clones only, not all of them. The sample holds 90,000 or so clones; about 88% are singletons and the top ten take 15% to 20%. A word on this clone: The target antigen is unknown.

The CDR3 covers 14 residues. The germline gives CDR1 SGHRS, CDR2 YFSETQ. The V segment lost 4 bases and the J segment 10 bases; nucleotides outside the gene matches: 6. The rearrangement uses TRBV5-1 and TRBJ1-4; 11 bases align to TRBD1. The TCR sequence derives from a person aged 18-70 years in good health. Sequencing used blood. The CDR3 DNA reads TGCGCCAGCAGCCAGGGACAGGGGGAGGGAAAACTGTTTTTT. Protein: CASSQGQGEGKLFF.